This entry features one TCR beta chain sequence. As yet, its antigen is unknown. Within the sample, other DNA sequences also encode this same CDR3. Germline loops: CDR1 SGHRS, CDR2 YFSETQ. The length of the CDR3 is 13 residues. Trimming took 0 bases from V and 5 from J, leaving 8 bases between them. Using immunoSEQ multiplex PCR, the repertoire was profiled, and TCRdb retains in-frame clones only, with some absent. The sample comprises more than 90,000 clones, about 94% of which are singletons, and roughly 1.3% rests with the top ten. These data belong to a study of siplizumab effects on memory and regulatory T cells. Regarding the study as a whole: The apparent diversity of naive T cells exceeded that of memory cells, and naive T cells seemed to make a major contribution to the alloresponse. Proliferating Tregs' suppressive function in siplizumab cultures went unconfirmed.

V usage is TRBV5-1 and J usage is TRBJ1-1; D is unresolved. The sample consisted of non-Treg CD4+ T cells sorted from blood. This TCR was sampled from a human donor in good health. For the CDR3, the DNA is TGCGCCAGCAGCTTGGTATCCGGAACTGAAGCTTTCTTT. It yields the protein CASSLVSGTEAFF.